This is a list of T cell receptor beta chains from one sample in a study of regulatory T cells in long-lasting Graves disease. TCRdb re-called the multiplex PCR reads through MiXCR, storing one row per CDR3 protein. The sample has about 420,000 distinct CDR3 sequences, about a quarter seen once. Sample: peripheral blood mononuclear cells (PBMCs), taken when the disease was refractory, from a patient treated with antithyroid drugs. The receptors here all came from a female donor with Graves disease. Both conserved end residues are part of each CDR3. A D gene is named only where the DNA matches it firmly. Not all rows give a size; the values are once, few, many and, for expanded clones, a class.

V	D	J	size	DNA	CDR3
TRBV28	TRBD1	TRBJ1-1	many	TGTGCCAGCAGTTTTGAGACAGGGGGCTCTGAAGCTTTCTTT	CASSFETGGSEAFF
TRBV6-1	TRBD2	TRBJ2-1	.	TGTGCCAGCAGTGTTTCTGCAGGTGGGCACGGGGGGAATGAGCAGTTCTTC	CASSVSAGGHGGNEQFF
TRBV19	.	TRBJ1-2	few	TGTGCCAGTAGTATGGATAAAGGGACGGCGATCTATGGCTACACCTTC	CASSMDKGTAIYGYTF
TRBV6-1	.	TRBJ2-2	many	TGTGCCAGCAGTGAACCAGGAGGGAAGGTCGGGGAGCTGTTTTTT	CASSEPGGKVGELFF
TRBV7-8	.	TRBJ1-1	few	TGTGCCAGCAGCTTAAGGGACACGTGGAACACTGAAGCTTTCTTT	CASSLRDTWNTEAFF
TRBV5-1	TRBD1	TRBJ1-1	.	TGCGCCAGCAGCCCGACAGGGAGTAACACTGAAGCTTTCTTT	CASSPTGSNTEAFF
TRBV5-6	.	TRBJ1-1	.	TGTGCCAGCAGCTTTTGGGCCAGGCAGAACACTGAAGCTTTCTTT	CASSFWARQNTEAFF
TRBV28	.	TRBJ1-2	many	TGTGCCAGCATTGGCACCCGGACAACCACCTTC	CASIGTRTTTF
TRBV7-2	.	TRBJ1-6	many	TGTGCCAGCAGCCACAAGGTGGCTGCTTCACCCCTCCACTTT	CASSHKVAASPLHF
TRBV30	TRBD1	TRBJ1-2	few	TGTGCCTCCCCGACAGGGACAGGGGTCGGCTACACCTTC	CASPTGTGVGYTF
TRBV29-1	.	TRBJ1-3	.	TGCAGCGCCTCCCGAAGTCGGACTCTAGACGGGGGAAACACCATATATTTT	CSASRSRTLDGGNTIYF
TRBV5-1	.	TRBJ2-2	few	TGCGCCAGCAGCTTGACAGGAGTCGGCACCGGGGAGCTGTTTTTT	CASSLTGVGTGELFF
TRBV18	.	TRBJ2-4	few	TGTGCCAGCTCACCAAACCGGACGCGACGGGCCAAAAACATTCAGTACTTC	CASSPNRTRRAKNIQYF
TRBV2	TRBD1	TRBJ1-5	few	TGTGCCAGCAGTGGCCAGGGGGGAGGAAATCAGCCCCAGCATTTT	CASSGQGGGNQPQHF
TRBV14	.	TRBJ1-4	.	TGTGCCAGCAGCCGCCAGATTACAACTAATGAAAAACTGTTTTTT	CASSRQITTNEKLFF
TRBV19	.	TRBJ2-2	.	TGTCCCAGTAGTATTTCAGCGAACACCGGGGAGCTGTTTTTT	CPSSISANTGELFF
TRBV3-1	.	TRBJ1-4	many	TGTGCCAGCAGCCCACCCAATCCGCCACGCGAAAAACTGTTTTTT	CASSPPNPPREKLFF
TRBV7-2	TRBD2	TRBJ2-5	.	TGTGCCAGCAGCACAAGGGCGGGGGAACAAGAGACCCAGTACTTC	CASSTRAGEQETQYF
TRBV3-1	.	TRBJ2-7	.	TGTGCCAGCAGCCAAGTAGCCCACTACGAGCAGTACTTC	CASSQVAHYEQYF
TRBV4-2	.	TRBJ2-7	.	TGTGCCAGCAGCCAGGCGATTCGGGGGCATTTCGGGGAGCAGTACTTC	CASSQAIRGHFGEQYF
TRBV20-1	TRBD1	TRBJ1-5	many	TGCAGTGCTTCACGTCCCGGGACAGGGGGGTTCGGTCAGCCCCAGCATTTT	CSASRPGTGGFGQPQHF
TRBV20-1	.	TRBJ2-7	few	TGCAGTGCTAGAGTTAGCGGTACCTACGAGCAGTACTTC	CSARVSGTYEQYF
TRBV7-3	.	TRBJ1-1	.	TGTGCCAGCAGCCACTCTCCAGGGCCACGGGGTTTGGACACTGAAGCTTTCTTT	CASSHSPGPRGLDTEAFF
TRBV11-2	TRBD1	TRBJ1-2	few	TGTGCCAGTCGGACAGGGGGAAATTTGAACTATGGCTACACCTTC	CASRTGGNLNYGYTF
TRBV5-6	TRBD1	TRBJ2-7	few	TGTGCCAGCTTCCTGACAGGGGACTACGAGCAGTACTTC	CASFLTGDYEQYF
TRBV4-1	TRBD1	TRBJ2-7	few	TGCGCCAGCAGTGAAAACAGGGGGCGGGTCTTCGAGCAGTACTTC	CASSENRGRVFEQYF
TRBV19	TRBD1	TRBJ1-1	few	TGTGCCAGTGCCCAGGGGGTAGTGGCTGAAGCTTTCTTT	CASAQGVVAEAFF
TRBV5-5	.	TRBJ1-2	many	TGTGCCAGCAGCTTGAGGTCCGAAGCTAACTATGGCTACACCTTC	CASSLRSEANYGYTF
TRBV6-2/TRBV6-3	TRBD2	TRBJ2-3	.	TGTGCCAGCAGCCCGGCGGGAGGGCCGGGAGATACGCAGTATTTT	CASSPAGGPGDTQYF
TRBV5-1	.	TRBJ1-5	many	TGTGCCAGCAGCTTGTCAGGGGATAGCAATCAGCCCCAGCATTTT	CASSLSGDSNQPQHF
TRBV5-1	.	TRBJ1-2	few	TGCGCCAGCAGCTTGGGCGGGGGAATCGATGGCTACACCTTC	CASSLGGGIDGYTF
TRBV28	TRBD2	TRBJ2-7	many	TGTGCCAGCAGTTCCCAAATGACTAGCGGGAGGGCGAGGAGGGGGGAGCAGTACTTC	CASSSQMTSGRARRGEQYF
TRBV28	TRBD1	TRBJ1-5	many	TGTGCCAGCAGTGCCTGGACAGGGTTAGTCCAGCCCCAGCATTTT	CASSAWTGLVQPQHF
TRBV19	.	TRBJ2-1	.	TGTGCCAGTAGTATAGGGCAGGTCTCTGGCTACAATGAGCAGTTCTTC	CASSIGQVSGYNEQFF
TRBV29-1	TRBD1	TRBJ1-2	.	TGCAGCGTTGAAATCAGGGGGCGGGATGGCTACACCTTC	CSVEIRGRDGYTF
TRBV28	TRBD1	TRBJ2-7	.	TGTGCCACCAGTCCGGGACAGGAAAGGGGCTCCTACGAGCAGTACTTC	CATSPGQERGSYEQYF
TRBV30	TRBD2	TRBJ2-7	few	TGTGCCTGGACTCTTTCGGCGGGGGTCGCCGGGAAGCAGTACTTC	CAWTLSAGVAGKQYF
TRBV20-1	.	TRBJ2-7	many	TGCAGTGCTAGCCTTTCAGGGGGGGGTGAGCAGTACTTC	CSASLSGGGEQYF
TRBV2	TRBD2	TRBJ2-7	many	TGTGCCAGCAGTGAAACTAGCGGCACCTACGAGCAGTACTTC	CASSETSGTYEQYF
TRBV7-2	.	TRBJ1-1	.	TGTGCCAGCAGCTTAGACCGAGGACAGCCAATTTTTCGCACTGAAGCTTTCTTT	CASSLDRGQPIFRTEAFF
TRBV28	.	TRBJ2-7	many	TGTGCCAGCAGTTTAGGCATGGGAAGCTCCTACGAGCAGTACTTC	CASSLGMGSSYEQYF
TRBV7-9	TRBD1	TRBJ1-2	.	TGTGCCAGCAGCTCCCCGTTGGAAGGGGGCTTGGGTGGCTACACCTTC	CASSSPLEGGLGGYTF
TRBV28	TRBD1	TRBJ1-5	many	TGTGCCAGCAGTTTTGGACCCCAAATGACAGGGACTAGCAATCAGCCCCAGCATTTT	CASSFGPQMTGTSNQPQHF
TRBV6-2/TRBV6-3	TRBD2	TRBJ2-5	.	TGTGCCAGCAGTTACGTCAGGGGAAGACTAGCGGGGACGGGGACCCAGTACTTC	CASSYVRGRLAGTGTQYF
TRBV2	.	TRBJ1-4	few	TGTGCCAGCAGTGATAGGGTTGGTGAAAAACTGTTTTTT	CASSDRVGEKLFF
TRBV7-3	TRBD1	TRBJ1-1	.	TGTGCCAGCAGCTTGGGGACAGGGCCGAACACTGAAGCTTTCTTT	CASSLGTGPNTEAFF
TRBV30	.	TRBJ1-1	.	TGTGCCTGGACACAGTCAACGTCAGACACTGAAGCTTTCTTT	CAWTQSTSDTEAFF
TRBV7-8	TRBD2	TRBJ2-7	once	TGTGCCAGCAGCTTAGATCCGACTAGCGGCTACGAGCAGTACTTC	CASSLDPTSGYEQYF
TRBV4-1	TRBD2	TRBJ2-2	.	TGCGCCAGCAGCCAAGTAGCGGGGGTGGGCACCGGGGAGCTGTTTTTT	CASSQVAGVGTGELFF
TRBV24-1	.	TRBJ2-5	many	TGTGCCTTACAAGCGGGAGAGACCCAGTACTTC	CALQAGETQYF
TRBV18	.	TRBJ1-1	.	TGTGCCAGCTCACAGGGGGAAAACACTGAAGCTTTCTTT	CASSQGENTEAFF
TRBV20-1	.	TRBJ2-2	.	TGCAGTGCCCGCCCTTCCTTGAACACCGGGGAGCTGTTTTTT	CSARPSLNTGELFF
TRBV25-1	TRBD2	TRBJ2-5	many	TGTGCCAGCAGTGAATGGGGGACTAGCGGGAGAAGATTGGAGACCCAGTACTTC	CASSEWGTSGRRLETQYF
TRBV5-6	.	TRBJ1-5	few	TGTGCCAGCAGCTTGGCGGCAGGGGCGCATCAGCCCCAGCATTTT	CASSLAAGAHQPQHF
TRBV2	.	TRBJ2-1	few	TGTGCCAGCAGTCTAACCCTTACTTCGTACTCCTACAATGAGCAGTTCTTC	CASSLTLTSYSYNEQFF